This T cell receptor (beta chain) was documented in a study of blood T cell repertoires in COVID-19. About the research overall: Samples taken during acute and convalescent COVID-19 were collected in the United States, Italy and Spain. In each case, the material was cDNA or gDNA derived from T cells, B-cell-depleted T cells, or PBMCs.

This clone was counted a few times. Other DNA sequences in this sample translate to the same CDR3. The CDR3 consists of 13 residues. Deletions cut 5 bases from V and 0 bases from J, with 8 bases between. The V gene's germline CDR1 is MNHEY and CDR2 SVGEGT. In the source study's methods: Estimates of nucleated cell counts were drawn from the amplification of reference gene primers. Assay used: immunoSEQ multiplex PCR; TCRdb lists only in-frame clones, some missing. Clonal size and the V and J genes are those of that table, whereas D and trimming came from the DNA. The table lists some 75,000 clones, about 88% of them singletons, with roughly 3% in the top ten.

The sequence was collected from a man between 65 and 79 years old with active or convalescent COVID-19. Source material: peripheral blood. The rearrangement links TRBV6-2 or TRBV6-3 to TRBJ2-7; D not certain. The CDR3 DNA sequence: TGTGCCAGCAGTCTTGTGAGCTCCTACGAGCAGTACTTC. Its protein is CASSLVSSYEQYF.